This entry concerns a single T cell receptor beta chain. Its antigen is not known. The method was immunoSEQ multiplex PCR; TCRdb's version includes in-frame clones alone and lacks a portion of them. The table has approximately 320,000 clones, under 80% seen once. The data originate from a study of shared clonotypes between healthy human individuals. For the study at large: Each donor contributed plates that comprised three CD4 naive, three CD4 memory, two CD8 naive and one CD8 memory.

V was clipped by 5 bases and J by 3 bases, with 14 bases between them. The CDR3 is 14 residues long. Germline CDR1 and CDR2: SGHAT and FQNNGV. Study results and caveats: Sequencing depth was expected to influence donor clonotype sharing. Sampling involved blood alone; tissue repertoires likely differ.

Investigators divided CD4+ cells into CD45RA+ naive and CD45RA-negative memory subsets. Sequencing was done on a sample of memory CD4+ T cells sorted from blood. Subset meaning: CD45RA-negative fraction. The gene calls are TRBV11-2 and TRBJ2-7, with TRBD2 as a possible D gene (5 bases). This receptor was taken from a man between 25 and 39 years old in good health. CDR3 sequence reads: CASSPGTSFYEQYF. The CDR3 DNA follows: TGTGCCAGCAGCCCAGGTACTAGTTTCTACGAGCAGTACTTC.